This TCR beta chain was recovered during a study of response to subunit inactivated influenza vaccine. Findings and limits, study-wide: Few additional T cells are recruited per seasonal influenza vaccination, authors suggested.

The CDR3 runs 15 residues. The V end was cut by 0 bases, the J end by 4 bases, with 13 bases between. Per germline, CDR1 LGHNA and CDR2 YNFKEQ. In this sample, this clonotype turned up many times. Its target is not known. TCRdb used MiXCR to reprocess the RT-PCR reads, holding one entry per CDR3 protein. Counted here are about 700,000 distinct CDR3 sequences, 14% occurring once; the ten biggest clones make up approximately 7%. This receptor was taken from a man aged 45-60 years who received an inactivated influenza vaccine. The rearrangement joins TRBV4-2 to TRBJ2-7; TRBD1 or TRBD2 may be the D gene (5 bases each). The sample here was PBMCs from blood, taken around two weeks before vaccination. The CDR3 spells CASSQDLGTHYEQYF. DNA for the CDR3: TGTGCCAGCAGCCAAGATCTAGGGACCCATTACGAGCAGTACTTC.